This T cell receptor beta chain was identified in a study of T cells in women clearing cervical HPV infection (dated 2018 in TCRdb). Background on the whole study: Cases were approximately 25 women with histologically confirmed HPV16-related CIN3 or worse, including a couple of invasive cancers. Quality controls consisted of five blinded duplicates per group, for a total of about 60 samples made up of roughly 50 participants and roughly ten replicates. Cases had a median age of approximately 32 years compared with more than 37 for controls, and baseline characteristics showed no significant differences between the groups. The 20 to 25 controls were women who cleared a single incident HPV16 infection within 12 months without developing precancer or cancer. In the parent cohort, more than 8,500 women aged 18 or older were enrolled in Guanacaste, Costa Rica, during 1993 to 1994 and then followed for approximately 7 years. For cases, a median interval of nearly 150 days, with an interquartile range of about 80 to 200 days, was observed between lesion detection and blood sampling. HLA typing was available for only a few women, so HLA type could not be excluded as a confounder. The exploratory proof-of-principle case-control study was nested within the Guanacaste HPV Natural History Study in Costa Rica and compared TCR repertoires across cervical HPV16 outcomes. Cases were matched to controls by age within five years and by the year the sample was collected. Blood from cases was collected at the visit where the lesion was first found, while blood from controls was collected once the infection could no longer be detected. The research as a whole found: Because of the cross-sectional design, the study could not determine whether the associations came before infection or resulted from infection, and neither effector/memory subsets nor HPV-specific T cells were isolated. Significantly higher TCR repertoire richness was observed in CIN3+ cases than in controls across sequencing depths, whereas no difference in evenness was found. Because the number of T cells per sample was unknown, the richness differences could reflect varying T-cell content rather than repertoire biology. By combining richness with V gene abundances, random forest classifiers separated cases from controls with an estimated AUC of 0.83.

Remarks on this clone: Its antigen remains undetermined.

TCR beta CDR3 regions were amplified by multiplex PCR from an average of approximately 1.3 ug genomic DNA per sample using the immunoSEQ assay. The assay corrected primer bias using a complete synthetic TCR repertoire to establish an amplification baseline. The amplicons were sequenced on the Illumina platform. The paper's processing steps were these. Sequence errors were corrected by clustering with frequency ratios and a modified nearest-neighbor algorithm, and the sequences were then analyzed in the immunoSEQ Analyzer using IMGT gene definitions. At each rarefaction depth, TCR richness and evenness were averaged over 20 rarefaction repeats, and samples with fewer sequences than the depth were excluded. V, D and J gene relative abundances were compared between groups with Wilcoxon rank sum tests, applying FDR correction. For the blinded duplicates, the intraclass correlation was 95.6% for TCR richness and averaged about 76% across about 64 gene segments. TCRdb provides this immuneACCESS table in a form limited to in-frame rearrangements. Some clones are lacking; in checked studies, under half of them reflect an unresolved V gene, and why the rest are absent is not known. V and J calls and clone size come straight from that table; D and trimming were deduced from the DNA. This sample's table carries 45,000 to 50,000 clones. The ten largest account for 35% of the sample.

Every participant had a single incident cervical HPV16 infection, and women with prevalent HPV16 infections were excluded. Cervical HPV DNA was detected by MY09/MY11 PCR, and genotyping was performed by dot-blot hybridization. Fifteen mL of heparinized blood were centrifuged, and the buffy coat was aliquoted, frozen at -30°C, then stored at -80°C. Genomic DNA was extracted from buffy coat specimens using QIAGEN kits. This clonotype was sampled from a woman aged 18 to 75 with a cervical HPV16 infection that either progressed to CIN3+ or cleared (not recorded which). The sequencing input was blood buffy coat.

The CDR3 bases that were read are TGCGCCAGCAGCTCATGGGACAGGACCTACGAG. It translates as CASSSWDRTYE. The CDR3, in full, reads CASSSWDRTYEQYF. The chain uses TRBV5-1 and TRBJ2-7; 8 middle bases align to TRBD1. The sequence runs out 3 residues before the end of the CDR3; the remainder is reconstructed from the germline J gene. From V the trimming removes 3 bases and from J it removes 2 bases, while the gene matches leave 4 bases of the junction unaccounted for. Via the germline V gene, CDR1 is SGHRS and CDR2 YFSETQ. The CDR3 spans 14 residues, from the cysteine through the phenylalanine. The DNA has 33 bases, all within the CDR3, and is read from base 1.